This T cell receptor (beta chain) derives from a study of blood T cell repertoires in COVID-19. Assay: immunoSEQ multiplex PCR; the TCRdb copy retains only in-frame clones and omits some. The sample holds roughly 120,000 clones, about 85% seen once. Trimming took 3 bases from V and 5 from J, leaving 15 bases between them. The CDR3 spans 15 residues. Germline assignment: CDR1 MGHRA and CDR2 YSYEKL. V is TRBV4-1 and J is TRBJ2-3; the D gene is possibly TRBD2 (6 bases). This sequence was found in a human donor in a cohort sampled during active COVID-19. Sample: peripheral blood. CDR3 amino acids: CASSQATGVGDTQYF. As DNA, the CDR3 is TGCGCCAGCAGCCAGGCGACGGGGGTGGGAGATACGCAGTATTTT.